Described below is a single T cell receptor beta chain sequence and its context. This table comes from immunoSEQ multiplex PCR, and its TCRdb copy is limited to in-frame clones, with some not included. This table has 50,000 or so clones, 80% to 90% appearing once. This entry belongs to a study of blood T cell repertoires in COVID-19. Overall study: Specimens from acute and convalescent COVID-19 originated in the United States, Italy and Spain. T cells, B-cell-depleted T cells, or PBMCs provided the cDNA or gDNA that served as material.

CDR1 is LNHNV and CDR2 is YYDKDF in the germline V gene (reference sequence). The CDR3 sequence is 16 residues long. The ends were cut back, 0 bases at V and 6 bases at J, with 14 bases in the middle. This sequence joins TRBV15 and TRBJ2-2, with D perhaps matching TRBD1 (6 bases). Sequences were obtained from peripheral blood. The TCR sequence derives from a man aged 50 or older with active COVID-19. CDR3 loop: CATSRDPPTGPGELFF. The CDR3 nucleotides are TGTGCCACCAGCAGAGATCCCCCGACAGGCCCCGGGGAGCTGTTTTTT.